Presented here are 10 T cell receptor beta chains from one specimen sequenced in a study of T cell repertoires in cytomegalovirus infection (dated by TCRdb to about 2019). The label giving this sample's treatment or condition can be read as: in vitro stimulation with specific CMV peptide epitopes to enrich CMV-specific T cells. These receptors lack a known antigen. TCRdb lists the instrument as Illumina HiSeq 1500. In-frame beta chains were kept once TCRdb had trimmed the public reads at Q25 with fastp and called clones with MiXCR. Each entry merges the rows of one CDR3 protein and shows their most common DNA and genes. The table for this sample lists approximately 270,000 distinct CDR3 sequences; 22% of them were counted only once. The top ten clonotypes cover roughly a fifth of the sample. Sequencing was performed on cultured PBMCs, taken from culture after CMV antigen stimulation. These receptors were collected from a human donor in good health (CMV status not recorded). Some clones in this sample may be carry-over from other donors' samples.

The chain employs TRBV18 and TRBJ2-5; tentative D call: TRBD1 (6 bases). Germline values: CDR1 KGHSH, CDR2 LQKENI. Trimming cost V 3 bases and J 5 bases, with 10 bases left between them. CDR3 length equals 13 residues. In DNA form, the CDR3 reads TGTGCCAGCTCACCCGACAGGCTGGAGACCCAGTACTTC. Its translation is CASSPDRLETQYF.

This clonotype was seen many times. The chain carries TRBV4-1 and TRBJ1-4, with D unresolved. CDR1 and CDR2 from the germline V gene are MGHRA and YSYEKL. The CDR3 is 12 residues long. V lost 1 base, J lost 8 bases, and 5 bases lay in between. The CDR3 protein is CASSQVSEKLFF. The CDR3, as DNA: TGCGCCAGCAGCCAAGTCTCGGAAAAACTGTTTTTT.

The sample holds a few counts of this clonotype. The chain combines TRBV9 with TRBJ2-7; 7 positions match TRBD2. J was trimmed by 1 base and V by 0 bases; bases with no gene match: 4. Germline V gene sequence: CDR1 SGDLS, CDR2 YYNGEE. CDR3 length: 15 amino acids. CDR3 residues: CASSVAGGSSYEQYF. In DNA form, the CDR3 reads TGTGCCAGCAGCGTAGCTGGCGGGAGTTCCTACGAGCAGTACTTC.

This clonotype was counted between two and nine times. This rearrangement joins TRBV5-1 to TRBJ1-2; D might be TRBD1 (6 bases). Trimming removed 4 bases at V and 4 bases at J, with 17 bases between. The CDR3 is made up of 15 amino acids. In germline, CDR1 is SGHRS, CDR2 YFSETQ. CDR3 sequence reads: CASSTGQISAYGYTF. CDR3 DNA: TGCGCCAGCAGCACAGGACAGATAAGTGCCTATGGCTACACCTTC. The whole variable domain, filled in from reference TRBV5-1 and TRBJ1-2, reads KAGVTQTPRYLIKTRGQQVTLSCSPISGHRSVSWYQQTPGQGLQFLFEYFSETQRNKGNFPGRFSGRQFSNSRSEMNVSTLELGDSALYLCASSTGQISAYGYTFGSGTRLTVV.

This clonotype turned up a few times. The rearrangement links TRBV11-3 to TRBJ2-2, with a possible D match to TRBD2 (7 bases). Germline V gene data show CDR1 as SGHNT and CDR2 as YENEEA. V dropped 5 bases and J dropped 2 bases, with 18 bases sitting between them. CDR3 length: 17 amino acids. DNA of the CDR3: TGTGCCAGCAGCCTCCGAGGGGGGGGTTTTAACACCGGGGAGCTGTTTTTT. Protein product: CASSLRGGGFNTGELFF.

This clonotype appeared a few times. This chain uses TRBV28 with TRBJ1-1; 7 nucleotides line up with TRBD1. Germline-derived CDR1 and CDR2 are MDHEN and SYDVKM. The CDR3 has 14 residues. V was pared by 7 bases and J by 2 bases, with 7 bases of the junction left unmatched. The CDR3 region is CASKGRTGNTEAFF. The CDR3 nucleotides are TGTGCCAGCAAGGGACGGACAGGTAACACTGAAGCTTTCTTT.

This clonotype is medium-sized within its sample. The V and J genes are TRBV7-3 and TRBJ1-2; TRBD1 might be the D (6 bases). V was trimmed by 4 bases and J by 0 bases, leaving 12 bases between them. The CDR3 loop spans 15 amino acids. CDR1 is SGHTA, CDR2 FQGTGA, per germline. The CDR3 DNA follows: TGTGCCAGCAGCTCCCAGGACAGCCCTAACTATGGCTACACCTTC. Translation gives CASSSQDSPNYGYTF.

The chain employs TRBV9 and TRBJ1-1; no clear D gene. V lost 1 base and J 2 bases, leaving 21 bases between the germline ends. Germline CDR1 is SGDLS and CDR2 is YYNGEE. This CDR3 has 18 residues. The DNA of the CDR3 is TGTGCCAGCAGCGTAAACCCCATGCCGGACCGGATTAACACTGAAGCTTTCTTT. Translated, it gives CASSVNPMPDRINTEAFF. Filled out from reference TRBV9 and TRBJ1-1, the complete variable domain reads DSGVTQTPKHLITATGQRVTLRCSPRSGDLSVYWYQQSLDQGLQFLIQYYNGEERAKGNILERFSAQQFPDLHSELNLSSLELGDSALYFCASSVNPMPDRINTEAFFGQGTRLTVV.

Many counts were recorded for this clonotype. The chain is built from TRBV7-2 and TRBJ1-2, with D possibly TRBD1 on 6 matching bases. Trimming stripped 5 bases from V and 2 bases from J, with 9 bases between. The CDR3 consists of 13 residues. The V gene's germline CDR1 is SGHTA and CDR2 FQGNSA. In DNA form, the CDR3 reads TGTGCCAGCAGCCCAGGACAGAACTATGGCTACACCTTC. Translating it yields CASSPGQNYGYTF.

The table lists this clonotype with a few counts. The genes are TRBV2 and TRBJ1-6; maybe TRBD1 (6 bases). CDR3 length: 15 amino acids. Trimming stripped 7 bases from V and 3 bases from J, with 13 bases between. The germline V gene encodes CDR1 SNHLY and CDR2 FYNNEI. The CDR3 is CASIRDRSYNSPLHF. DNA of the CDR3: TGTGCCAGCATTAGAGACAGGAGCTATAATTCACCCCTCCACTTT.